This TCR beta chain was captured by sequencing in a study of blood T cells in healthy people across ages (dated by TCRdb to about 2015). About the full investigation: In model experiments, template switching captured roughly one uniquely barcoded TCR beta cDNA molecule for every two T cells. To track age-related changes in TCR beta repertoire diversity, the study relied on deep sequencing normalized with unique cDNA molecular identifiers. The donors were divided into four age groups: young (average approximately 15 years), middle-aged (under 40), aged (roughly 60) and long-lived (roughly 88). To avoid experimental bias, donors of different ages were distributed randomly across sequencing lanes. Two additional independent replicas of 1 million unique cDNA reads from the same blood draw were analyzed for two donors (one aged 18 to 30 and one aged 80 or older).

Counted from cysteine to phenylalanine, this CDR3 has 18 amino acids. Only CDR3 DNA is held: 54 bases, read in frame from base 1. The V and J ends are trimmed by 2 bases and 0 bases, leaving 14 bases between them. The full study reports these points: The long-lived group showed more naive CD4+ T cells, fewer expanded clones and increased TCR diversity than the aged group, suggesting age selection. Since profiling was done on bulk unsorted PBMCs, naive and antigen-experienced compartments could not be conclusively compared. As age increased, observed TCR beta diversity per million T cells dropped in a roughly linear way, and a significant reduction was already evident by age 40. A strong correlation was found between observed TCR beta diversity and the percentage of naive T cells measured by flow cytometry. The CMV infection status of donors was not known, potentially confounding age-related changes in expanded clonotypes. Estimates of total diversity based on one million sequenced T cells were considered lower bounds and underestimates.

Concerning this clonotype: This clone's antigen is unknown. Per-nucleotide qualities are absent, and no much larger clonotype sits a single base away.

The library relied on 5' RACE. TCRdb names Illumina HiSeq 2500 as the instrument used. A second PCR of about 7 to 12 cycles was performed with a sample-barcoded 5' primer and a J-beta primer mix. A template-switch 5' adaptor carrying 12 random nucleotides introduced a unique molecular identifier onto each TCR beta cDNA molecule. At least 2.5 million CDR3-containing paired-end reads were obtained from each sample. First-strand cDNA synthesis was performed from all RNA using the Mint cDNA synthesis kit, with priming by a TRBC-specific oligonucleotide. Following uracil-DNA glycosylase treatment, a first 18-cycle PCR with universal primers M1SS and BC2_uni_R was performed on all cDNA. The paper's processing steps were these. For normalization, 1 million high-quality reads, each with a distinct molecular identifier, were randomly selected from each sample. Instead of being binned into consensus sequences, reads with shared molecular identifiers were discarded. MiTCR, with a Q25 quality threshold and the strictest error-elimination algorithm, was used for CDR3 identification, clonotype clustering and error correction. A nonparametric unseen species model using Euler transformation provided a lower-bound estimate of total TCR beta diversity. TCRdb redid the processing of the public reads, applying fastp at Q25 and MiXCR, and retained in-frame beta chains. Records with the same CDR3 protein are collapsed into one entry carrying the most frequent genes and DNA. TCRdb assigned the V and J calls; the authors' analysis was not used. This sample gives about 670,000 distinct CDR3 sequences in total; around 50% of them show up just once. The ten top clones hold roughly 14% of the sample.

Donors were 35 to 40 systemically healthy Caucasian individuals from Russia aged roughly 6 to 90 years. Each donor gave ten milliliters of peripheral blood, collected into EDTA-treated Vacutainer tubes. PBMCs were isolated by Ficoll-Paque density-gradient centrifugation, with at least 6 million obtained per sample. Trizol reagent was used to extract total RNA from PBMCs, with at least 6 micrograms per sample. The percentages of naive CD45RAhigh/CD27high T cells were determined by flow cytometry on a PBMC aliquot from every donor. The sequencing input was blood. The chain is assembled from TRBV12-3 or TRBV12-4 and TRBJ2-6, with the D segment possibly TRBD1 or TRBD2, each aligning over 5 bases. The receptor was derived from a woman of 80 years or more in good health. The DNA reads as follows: TGTGCCAGCAGTTTATCCGGGACGGAGCCCTCTGGGGCCAACGTCCTGACTTTC. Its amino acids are CASSLSGTEPSGANVLTF.